The clone carrying this TCR beta chain has only a few counts. TCRdb's copy holds only in-frame clones and misses some; the assay was immunoSEQ multiplex PCR. Of approximately 100,000 clones listed, roughly 90% are singletons. The sample originates from a study of T cell changes during pregnancy in multiple sclerosis. This CDR3 comprises 12 residues. Trimming took 7 bases from V and 5 from J; bases not matched to a gene: 5. The germline gives CDR1 MNHEY, CDR2 SMNVEV (reference sequence). This specimen was peripheral blood, taken after pregnancy. The rearrangement links TRBV27 to TRBJ2-7, with 7 bases that match TRBD2. The clonotype comes from a female donor with multiple sclerosis, enrolled in a pregnancy study. The chain's CDR3 is CASTGGYNEQYF. For the CDR3, the DNA is TGTGCCAGCACGGGGGGTTATAACGAGCAGTACTTC.